This entry lists 29 T cell receptor beta chains sequenced from one sample in a study of control samples from healthy donors and cancer patients. Method: immunoSEQ multiplex PCR; TCRdb's copy keeps in-frame clones and lacks some. The sample holds 170,000 or so clones, nearly 90% seen once. Material for sequencing was blood. These receptors were collected from a woman between 45 and 65 years old in good health.

The chain is built from TRBV9 and TRBJ1-4; D gene uncertain. CDR3 length: 15 amino acids. Per the germline V gene, CDR1 is SGDLS and CDR2 is YYNGEE. V lost 0 bases and J lost 8, with 14 bases in between. The chain's CDR3 is CASSVDLNLEEKLFF. CDR3 bases: TGTGCCAGCAGCGTAGATTTGAACCTCGAGGAAAAACTGTTTTTT.

The chain is built from TRBV7-8 and TRBJ2-5, with D hard to call. This CDR3 region has 13 residues. The germline V and J ends were trimmed by 0 bases and 3 bases, with 5 bases remaining between them. Germline V gene sequence: CDR1 SGHVS, CDR2 FQNEAQ. CDR3 residues: CASSLAAKETQYF. CDR3 coding DNA: TGTGCCAGCAGCTTAGCAGCGAAAGAGACCCAGTACTTC.

As for this clone: The junction differs from germline at one of its ends, possibly a read error. V and J are TRBV28 and TRBJ1-1; weak D call: TRBD1 (5 bases). The CDR3 is 16 residues long. The V gene's germline CDR1 is MDHEN and CDR2 SYDVKM. This chain's CDR3 is CASSRNLGTRVPEARF. Here the CDR3 DNA reads TGTGCCAGCAGTCGAAACCTCGGGACTCGAGTCCCTGAAGCGCGCTTT.

The chain carries TRBV7-9 and TRBJ2-7, with D perhaps matching TRBD1 (6 bases). Trimming pared 1 base from V and 3 bases from J, leaving 10 bases between. The CDR3 has 14 amino acids. CDR1 SEHNR and CDR2 FQNEAQ come from the germline V gene (reference sequence). This chain's CDR3 is CASSLGRTDYEQYF. The CDR3 DNA reads TGTGCCAGCAGCTTAGGGAGGACAGACTACGAGCAGTACTTC.

CDR3 coding DNA: TGTGCCAGCAGTTTAAACAATCAGCCCCAGCATTTT. Translation gives CASSLNNQPQHF. The rearrangement uses TRBV27 and TRBJ1-5, with D unresolved. This CDR3 has 12 amino acids. Per germline, CDR1 MNHEY and CDR2 SMNVEV (reference sequence). V was pared by 2 bases and J by 3 bases, with 2 bases between.

The V and J genes are TRBV13 and TRBJ1-5; possible D gene TRBD1, 6 bases. The CDR3 runs 13 residues. Trimming removed 4 bases from V and 4 bases from J, with 8 bases in between. From germline, CDR1 is PRHDT and CDR2 FYEKMQ (reference sequence). CDR3 nucleotides: TGTGCCAGCAGCTCCAGGGGAAATCAGCCCCAGCATTTT. It yields the protein CASSSRGNQPQHF.

V usage is TRBV5-1 and J usage is TRBJ2-5; 9 positions agree with TRBD2. V gave up 0 bases and J gave up 1 base; unmatched junction bases: 1. The CDR3 covers 15 residues. Germline CDR1 SGHRS, CDR2 YFSETQ. The CDR3 spells CASSLGSGGQETQYF. CDR3 in DNA: TGCGCCAGCAGCTTGGGTAGCGGGGGCCAAGAGACCCAGTACTTC.

The chain links TRBV11-2 to TRBJ2-3; D gene unclear. The germline V and J ends were trimmed by 1 base and 4 bases, with 12 bases remaining between them. CDR3 length: 15 amino acids. CDR1 and CDR2 from the germline V gene are SGHAT and FQNNGV. The CDR3 spells CASSLAVQVPDTQYF. CDR3 nucleotide sequence: TGTGCCAGCAGCTTAGCGGTCCAGGTGCCAGATACGCAGTATTTT.

The chain joins TRBV19 to TRBJ2-7; D possibly corresponds to TRBD1 (6 bases). Trimming took 6 bases from V and 5 from J, leaving 17 bases between them. Germline CDR1 reads LNHDA; CDR2 reads SQIVND (reference sequence). The CDR3 runs 14 residues. The CDR3 DNA sequence: TGTGCCAGTAGCCCGGGACAAATGAGGCACGAGCAGTACTTC. Its protein product is CASSPGQMRHEQYF.

The rearrangement uses TRBV14 and TRBJ2-7; D is perhaps TRBD1 (5 bases). The CDR3 runs 15 residues. Germline assignment: CDR1 SGHDN and CDR2 FVKESK. V was shortened by 4 bases and J by 2 bases, with 15 bases between the two germline ends. For the CDR3, the DNA is TGTGCCAGCAGCCTTTTAAGAACAGGAACCTACGAGCAGTACTTC. It translates to CASSLLRTGTYEQYF.

The J gene is TRBJ2-1, the V gene TRBV7-6; TRBD2 aligns across 11 bases. The length of the CDR3 is 15 residues. Trimming cost V 6 bases and J 6 bases; bases outside gene matches: 7. Germline CDR1 SGHVS, CDR2 FNYEAQ. This CDR3 is CASRLTSGSFNEQFF. CDR3 nucleotides: TGTGCCAGCAGACTCACTAGCGGGAGTTTCAATGAGCAGTTCTTC.

The chain joins TRBV29-1 to TRBJ1-2, with 8 positions matching TRBD1. The CDR3 is 13 residues long. Looked up from germline, CDR1 is SQVTM and CDR2 is ANQGSEA. Trimming at V came to 2 bases and at J to 8 bases, leaving 7 bases not matched to a gene. CDR3 residues: CSVEWGRGLGYTF. The CDR3 nucleotides read TGCAGCGTTGAATGGGGCAGGGGGCTCGGCTACACCTTC.

The rearrangement joins TRBV28 to TRBJ1-2; tentative D call: TRBD1 (5 bases). The germline V and J ends were trimmed by 6 bases and 2 bases, with 7 bases remaining between them. This CDR3 spans 12 amino acids. The germline gives CDR1 MDHEN, CDR2 SYDVKM. The CDR3 nucleotides read TGTGCCAGCAGGTGGGGGAACTATGGCTACACCTTC. Protein: CASRWGNYGYTF.

CDR3 protein: CASSYSKGTDYEQYF. CDR3 nucleotides: TGTGCCAGCAGTTACTCGAAGGGGACAGACTACGAGCAGTACTTC. J is TRBJ2-7 and V is TRBV6-2 or TRBV6-3; 7 bases are a match to TRBD1. V trimming: 0 bases; J trimming: 3 bases; junction bases outside the gene matches: 5. Germline V gene data show CDR1 as MNHEY and CDR2 as SVGEGT. This CDR3 has 15 residues.

The chain has TRBV7-2 and TRBJ1-1, with D perhaps TRBD1 (6 bases). CDR3 size: 14 residues. V lost 3 bases and J lost 0, with 8 bases in between. Germline V gene lookup returns CDR1 SGHTA and CDR2 FQGNSA. The CDR3 DNA reads as TGTGCCAGCAGCTTTGGACAGATGAACACTGAAGCTTTCTTT. Translating gives CASSFGQMNTEAFF.

This sequence joins TRBV5-4 and TRBJ1-2; weak D call: TRBD1 (5 bases). The germline V gene has CDR1 SGHNT and CDR2 YYREEE (reference sequence). CDR3 size: 15 residues. V was clipped by 4 bases and J by 6 bases, with 19 bases between them. The CDR3 DNA sequence: TGTGCCAGCAGCACTACCGGGGCAGCCTGGGATGGCTACACCTTC. It encodes CASSTTGAAWDGYTF.

The genes are TRBV11-3 and TRBJ1-1, with no clear D. The CDR3 has 15 residues. From germline, CDR1 is SGHNT and CDR2 YENEEA. Trimming stripped 2 bases from V and 0 bases from J, with 10 bases between. This CDR3 is CASSLNPSLNTEAFF. For the CDR3, the DNA is TGTGCCAGCAGCTTAAATCCAAGCTTGAACACTGAAGCTTTCTTT.

Comments on this clone: One end of the junction fails to match germline, which may point to a read error. The chain recombines TRBV2 with TRBJ1-2; no firm D call. The CDR3 totals 14 residues. The germline gives CDR1 SNHLY, CDR2 FYNNEI. The CDR3 protein is CAGSEGAGFYGYTF. The CDR3 DNA reads TGTGCCGGCAGTGAAGGAGCGGGGTTCTATGGCTACACCTTC.

The chain links TRBV25-1 to TRBJ1-4; weak D call: TRBD1 (5 bases). The CDR3 has 12 residues. V was clipped by 6 bases and J by 8 bases, with 10 bases between them. Germline lookup yields CDR1 MGHDK and CDR2 SYGVNS. The CDR3 protein is CASREGREKLFF. The CDR3 bases are TGTGCCAGCAGGGAGGGACGAGAAAAACTGTTTTTT.

The genes are TRBV2 and TRBJ2-3; 7 nucleotides agree with TRBD2. Germline V CDR1 and CDR2: SNHLY, FYNNEI. This CDR3 region has 16 residues. The J segment lost 0 bases and the V segment lost 6 bases, leaving 9 bases of the junction unmatched. In DNA form, the CDR3 reads TGTGCCAGCAGGGGTTCAAGCGGGGATAGCACAGATACGCAGTATTTT. Translation: CASRGSSGDSTDTQYF. Supplemented by reference TRBV2 and TRBJ2-3, the full variable domain reads EPEVTQTPSHQVTQMGQEVILRCVPISNHLYFYWYRQILGQKVEFLVSFYNNEISEKSEIFDDQFSVERPDGSNFTLKIRSTKLEDSAMYFCASRGSSGDSTDTQYFGPGTRLTVL.

The chain employs TRBV27 and TRBJ1-2; a weak D match, TRBD1 (5 bases). Germline V gene sequence: CDR1 MNHEY, CDR2 SMNVEV (reference sequence). This CDR3 spans 15 amino acids. The V gene lost 2 bases and the J gene lost 2 bases, with 12 bases spanning the gap. CDR3 sequence reads: CASSLEGRENYGYTF. Here the CDR3 DNA reads TGTGCCAGCAGTTTAGAGGGGAGGGAAAACTATGGCTACACCTTC.

Only a few counts were recorded for this clone. V is TRBV27 and J is TRBJ2-5, with 9 positions matching TRBD1. Germline values: CDR1 MNHEY, CDR2 SMNVEV (reference sequence). The CDR3 covers 15 residues. The V segment lost 6 bases and the J segment 4 bases; nucleotides outside the gene matches: 9. This CDR3 reads CASSPRAQGAETQYF. As DNA, the CDR3 is TGTGCCAGCAGCCCACGCGCACAGGGGGCAGAGACCCAGTACTTC.

The J gene is TRBJ1-2, the V gene TRBV6-2 or TRBV6-3; perhaps TRBD1 as D (5 bases). Germline V gives CDR1 MNHEY, CDR2 SVGEGT. V dropped 2 bases and J dropped 0 bases, with 10 bases sitting between them. The CDR3 runs 15 residues. In DNA, the CDR3 is TGTGCCAGCAGTTACCGGCAGGGAGCTAACTATGGCTACACCTTC. This translates into CASSYRQGANYGYTF.

The V call is TRBV7-9, the J call TRBJ1-1; no clear D gene. This CDR3 has 15 amino acids. Trimming removed 5 bases at V and 2 bases at J, with 15 bases between. CDR1 is SEHNR, CDR2 FQNEAQ, per germline (reference sequence). CDR3 sequence: CASSTSRVTNTEAFF. CDR3 bases: TGTGCCAGCAGCACCTCTCGGGTTACAAACACTGAAGCTTTCTTT. The entire variable domain, with the rest obtained from reference TRBV7-9 and TRBJ1-1, is as follows: DTGVSQNPRHKITKRGQNVTFRCDPISEHNRLYWYRQTLGQGPEFLTYFQNEAQLEKSRLLSDRFSAERPKGSFSTLEIQRTEQGDSAMYLCASSTSRVTNTEAFFGQGTRLTVV.

V is TRBV5-6 and J is TRBJ2-7; a possible D gene is TRBD1 (5 bases). CDR1 is SGHDT and CDR2 is YYEEEE in the germline V gene. V lost 0 bases to trimming and J lost 3 bases, with 7 bases between them. This CDR3 has 13 amino acids. CDR3 in DNA: TGTGCCAGCAGCTTGGGACAGTACTACGAGCAGTACTTC. Its translation: CASSLGQYYEQYF.

This chain links TRBV19 with TRBJ1-1; D is perhaps TRBD1 (5 bases). This CDR3 region has 15 residues. V was trimmed by 3 bases and J by 0 bases, leaving 11 bases between them. Germline CDR1 is LNHDA and CDR2 is SQIVND (reference sequence). CDR3 sequence reads: CASSIRPGLNTEAFF. In DNA form, the CDR3 reads TGTGCCAGTAGTATCCGTCCGGGGCTGAACACTGAAGCTTTCTTT.

On this clone itself: Other DNA sequences in this sample translate to the same CDR3. This chain joins TRBV28 and TRBJ1-4, with TRBD1 matching over 7 bases. V shed 4 bases, J shed 8 bases, and the junction held 7 bases outside the gene matches. CDR1 is MDHEN and CDR2 is SYDVKM in the germline V gene. This CDR3 region has 14 residues. CDR3 sequence reads: CASSSGTGDEKLFF. CDR3 nucleotides: TGTGCCAGCAGTTCCGGCACAGGGGACGAAAAACTGTTTTTT.

The chain couples TRBV29-1 to TRBJ1-1; 7 positions match TRBD1. Germline V gene data show CDR1 as SQVTM and CDR2 as ANQGSEA. The CDR3 loop spans 13 amino acids. V lost 7 bases to trimming and J lost 2 bases; unmatched junction nucleotides: 7. This chain's CDR3 is CSAEGQLNTEAFF. The CDR3 DNA sequence: TGCAGCGCCGAGGGACAGCTAAACACTGAAGCTTTCTTT. Together with reference TRBV29-1 and TRBJ1-1, the CDR3 gives the full variable domain: SAVISQKPSRDICQRGTSLTIQCQVDSQVTMMFWYRQQPGQSLTLIATANQGSEATYESGFVIDKFPISRPNLTFSTLTVSNMSPEDSSIYLCSAEGQLNTEAFFGQGTRLTVV.

V and J are TRBV9 and TRBJ2-3, with TRBD2 as a possible D gene (6 bases). Germline CDR1 reads SGDLS; CDR2 reads YYNGEE. V lost 3 bases and J 2 bases, leaving 19 bases between the germline ends. The CDR3 runs 17 residues. The CDR3 DNA follows: TGTGCCAGCAGCGCAAACCTCGGGACTGAGAACACAGATACGCAGTATTTT. Its protein is CASSANLGTENTDTQYF.